This T cell receptor beta chain was observed in a study of blood T cell repertoires in COVID-19 (dated by TCRdb to about 2020). Some background on the complete study: The collaborator samples originated in the United States, Italy and Spain and spanned the acute and convalescent phases of COVID-19. The prospective study material was composed of cDNA or gDNA derived from T cells, B-cell-depleted T cells, or PBMCs. The dataset comprised deeply sampled blood TCRbeta repertoires from subjects exposed to, actively infected with, or recovered from COVID-19. A freely available public database, intended as a resource for researchers studying the immune response to SARS-CoV-2, is where the repertoires were released. The samples were drawn from the first 160 participants of the ongoing ImmuneRACE study and from some 1,300 subjects provided by 6 global collaborators. A de-identified subject ID, COVID-19 status, age in years and sex were almost always included in the sample metadata. Where available, HLA class I and class II types were obtained from metadata supplied by the sample provider rather than from assay-based typing. General study outcomes and caveats: The amount of clinical and demographic metadata varied by source and participant and was provided uncurated.

Participants in the prospective study were enrolled through a virtual design, were aged roughly 18 to 90 years, and lived in roughly 25 United States geographic areas. In the prospective study, participants were assigned to cohorts based on the clinical history participants reported in a screening survey and a study questionnaire. Recovered participants in ImmuneRACE Cohort 3 were defined as having two consecutive negative NP/OP PCR tests, clearance from a healthcare professional, or resolution of symptoms. In the prospective study, whole blood, serum and a nasopharyngeal or oropharyngeal swab were collected from each participant by mobile phlebotomists. Participants in the prospective study had the option to provide additional blood draws and questionnaires over a roughly 2-month period. Blood samples from the prospective study were shipped frozen or at room temperature prior to DNA extraction.

Notes on this clone: Its antigen is currently not known. Base qualities were left out, and no much larger clone turns up one base away.

The immunoSEQ Assay, a bias-controlled multiplex PCR, was used to amplify TCRbeta CDR3 regions from genomic DNA. In the authors' own workflow: Within the assay, amplification of reference gene primers was used to estimate how many nucleated cells each sample contained. To quantify the absolute abundance of each unique TCRbeta CDR3 rearrangement, sequence reads were collapsed and filtered. For each sample, productive Simpson clonality was calculated as the square root of Simpson's diversity index over productive rearrangements. The clones in this table, taken by TCRdb from immuneACCESS, are in-frame only. Not every clone is retained; where verified, under half of the shortfall comes from an unresolved V gene, and the cause of the rest is unknown. From that table come the V and J calls and clone size; the DNA was used to work out D and trimming. Recorded for this sample are under 150,000 clones; just under 85% of them occurred a single time. The ten largest clones represent 6.2% of the sample.

The germline V gene encodes CDR1 GTSNPN and CDR2 SVGIG (reference sequence). There are 16 amino acids in the CDR3, from cysteine to phenylalanine inclusive. CDR3 DNA is the only sequence kept; it has 48 bases, read in frame from the first base. Cut back by 0 bases and 1 base, the V and J ends lie 13 bases apart. Sequencing used PBMCs or T cells enriched from blood (not recorded which). The clonotype comes from a woman aged 40 to 49 who had recovered from COVID-19. The chain uses TRBV30 and TRBJ1-3; tentative D gene TRBD1, with 5 bases matching. This receptor carries the CDR3 CAWSVNLGQSGNTIYF. The DNA sequence reads TGTGCCTGGAGTGTGAACCTAGGACAATCTGGAAACACCATATATTTT.